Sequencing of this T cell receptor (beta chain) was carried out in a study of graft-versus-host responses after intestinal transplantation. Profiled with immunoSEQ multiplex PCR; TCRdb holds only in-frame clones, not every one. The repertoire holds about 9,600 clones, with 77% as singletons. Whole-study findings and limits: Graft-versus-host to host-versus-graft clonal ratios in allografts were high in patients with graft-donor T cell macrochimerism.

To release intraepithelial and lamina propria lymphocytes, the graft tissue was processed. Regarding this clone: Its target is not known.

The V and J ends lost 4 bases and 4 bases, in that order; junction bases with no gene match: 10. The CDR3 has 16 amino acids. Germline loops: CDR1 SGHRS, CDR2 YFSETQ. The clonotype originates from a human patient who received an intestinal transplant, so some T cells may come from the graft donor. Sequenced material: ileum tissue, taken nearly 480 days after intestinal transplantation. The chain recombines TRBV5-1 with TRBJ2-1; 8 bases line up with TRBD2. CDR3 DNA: TGCGCCAGCAGCCGTCCCCCGGGGGGGGCGTACAATGAGCAGTTCTTC. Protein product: CASSRPPGGAYNEQFF.